These T cell receptor beta chains were read from a single sample in a study of regulatory and conventional T cells in RAG deficiency. TCRdb keeps only in-frame clones here, not all; method: immunoSEQ multiplex PCR. Of approximately 30,000 clones detected, approximately 96% appear once; the ten largest clones hold about 0.32%. The same data also went into a second study, on regulatory T cells.

Sequencing was performed on CD25- CD4+ T cells sorted from blood. The receptors stem from a human donor in good health. The CDR3 runs from the conserved cysteine through the conserved F or W. Fields, in order: D gene, clone size, V gene, J gene, CDR3 protein, CDR3 DNA. D genes are given only for firm matches. Size values are once, few and many counts, or a class for expanded clones, and some rows have none.

d_call: .
clone_size: .
v_call: TRBV7-2
j_call: TRBJ1-2
cdr3_aa: CASSSERTGGHYGYTF
cdr3_nt: TGTGCCAGCAGCTCTGAGCGTACGGGAGGTCACTATGGCTACACCTTC

d_call: TRBD1
clone_size: .
v_call: TRBV4-2
j_call: TRBJ1-1
cdr3_aa: CASSQDGTGRDTEAFF
cdr3_nt: TGTGCCAGCAGCCAAGACGGGACAGGGAGGGACACTGAAGCTTTCTTT

d_call: TRBD1
clone_size: .
v_call: TRBV6-5
j_call: TRBJ2-7
cdr3_aa: CASSYSGDRGTYEQYF
cdr3_nt: TGTGCCAGCAGTTACTCGGGGGACAGGGGGACCTACGAGCAGTACTTC

d_call: .
clone_size: .
v_call: TRBV6-4
j_call: TRBJ2-1
cdr3_aa: CASSSKWGGRDEQFF
cdr3_nt: TGTGCCAGCAGCTCAAAATGGGGGGGGCGGGATGAGCAGTTCTTC

d_call: .
clone_size: .
v_call: TRBV6-5
j_call: TRBJ1-1
cdr3_aa: CASSLGRVNTEAFF
cdr3_nt: TGTGCCAGCAGCCTAGGGAGAGTAAACACTGAAGCTTTCTTT

d_call: TRBD1
clone_size: .
v_call: TRBV5-1
j_call: TRBJ2-1
cdr3_aa: CASSLRRLTGVGYNEQFF
cdr3_nt: TGCGCCAGCAGCTTGAGAAGGTTGACAGGGGTGGGGTACAATGAGCAGTTCTTC

d_call: TRBD1
clone_size: .
v_call: TRBV10-2
j_call: TRBJ1-5
cdr3_aa: CASRPGQGSNQPQHF
cdr3_nt: TGCGCCAGCAGACCGGGACAGGGTAGCAATCAGCCCCAGCATTTT

d_call: TRBD1
clone_size: .
v_call: TRBV7-2
j_call: TRBJ1-1
cdr3_aa: CASSRISLKTGFTEAFF
cdr3_nt: TGTGCCAGCAGCCGAATTTCCCTAAAGACAGGGTTCACTGAAGCTTTCTTT

d_call: .
clone_size: .
v_call: TRBV25-1
j_call: TRBJ1-4
cdr3_aa: CASSEFRGATNEKLFF
cdr3_nt: TGTGCCAGCAGTGAGTTCCGGGGGGCAACTAATGAAAAACTGTTTTTT

d_call: TRBD2
clone_size: .
v_call: TRBV5-1
j_call: TRBJ2-2
cdr3_aa: CASSRAGEAGRGTGELFF
cdr3_nt: TGCGCCAGCAGCCGCGCGGGAGAAGCGGGAAGAGGTACCGGGGAGCTGTTTTTT

d_call: .
clone_size: .
v_call: TRBV9
j_call: TRBJ2-1
cdr3_aa: CASSVNSGPQTNEQFF
cdr3_nt: TGTGCCAGCAGCGTCAATAGCGGCCCCCAGACCAATGAGCAGTTCTTC

d_call: TRBD2
clone_size: .
v_call: TRBV5-1
j_call: TRBJ2-7
cdr3_aa: CASSWDGGGEQYF
cdr3_nt: TGCGCCAGCAGCTGGGACGGGGGAGGGGAGCAGTACTTC

d_call: TRBD1
clone_size: .
v_call: TRBV6-1
j_call: TRBJ1-1
cdr3_aa: CASRERVDRGLWAFF
cdr3_nt: TGTGCCAGCAGAGAACGGGTCGACAGGGGGCTTTGGGCTTTCTTT

d_call: .
clone_size: once
v_call: TRBV6-5
j_call: TRBJ1-5
cdr3_aa: CASSYTGMSQPQHF
cdr3_nt: TGTGCCAGCAGTTACACAGGGATGAGTCAGCCCCAGCATTTT

d_call: TRBD1
clone_size: .
v_call: TRBV7-9
j_call: TRBJ1-5
cdr3_aa: CASSPATGFSNQPQHF
cdr3_nt: TGTGCCAGCAGCCCAGCGACAGGGTTTAGTAATCAGCCCCAGCATTTT

d_call: .
clone_size: .
v_call: TRBV7-2
j_call: TRBJ1-2
cdr3_aa: CASSLEGGAGINGYTF
cdr3_nt: TGTGCCAGCAGCTTAGAGGGGGGGGCCGGGATTAATGGCTACACCTTC